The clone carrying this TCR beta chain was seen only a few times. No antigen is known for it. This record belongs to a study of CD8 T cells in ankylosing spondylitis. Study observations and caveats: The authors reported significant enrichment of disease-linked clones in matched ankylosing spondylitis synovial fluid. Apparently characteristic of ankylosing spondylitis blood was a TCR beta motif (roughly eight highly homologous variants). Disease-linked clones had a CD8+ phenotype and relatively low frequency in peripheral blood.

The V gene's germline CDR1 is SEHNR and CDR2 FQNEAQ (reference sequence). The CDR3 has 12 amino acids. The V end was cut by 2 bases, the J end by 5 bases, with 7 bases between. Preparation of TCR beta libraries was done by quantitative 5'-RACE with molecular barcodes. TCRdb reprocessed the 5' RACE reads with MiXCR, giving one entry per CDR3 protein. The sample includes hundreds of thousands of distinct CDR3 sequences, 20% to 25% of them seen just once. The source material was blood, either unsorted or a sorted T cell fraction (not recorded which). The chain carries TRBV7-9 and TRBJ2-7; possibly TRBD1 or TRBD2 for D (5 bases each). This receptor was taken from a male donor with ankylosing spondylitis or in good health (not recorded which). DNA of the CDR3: TGTGCCAGCAGCTTACCGGGGCACGAGCAGTACTTC. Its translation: CASSLPGHEQYF.